One sample yielded the 30 T cell receptor beta chains listed below, sequenced in a study of blood T cells in healthy people across ages. Primers used in a second PCR of roughly 7 to 12 cycles were a sample-barcoded 5' primer and a J-beta primer mix. TCRdb re-called the 5' RACE reads through MiXCR, storing one row per CDR3 protein. This table has 650,000 to 1,000,000 distinct CDR3 sequences, around half appearing once. Sequences were obtained from blood. All receptors come from a man older than 75 in good health.

Remarks on this clonotype: A read error may be the cause here, since a much bigger clone is one base away. This sequence joins TRBV20-1 and TRBJ2-5; D may correspond to TRBD1 or TRBD2 (6 bases each). This CDR3 spans 13 amino acids. CDR1 DFQATT and CDR2 SNEGSKA come from the germline V gene (reference sequence). The CDR3 is CSAGGRRPESQYF. CDR3 sequence (DNA): TGCAGTGCCGGGGGCCGACGGCCAGAGTCCCAGTACTTC.

Regarding this clonotype: It may be a read error: a sequence one base away is much more abundant. The chain is built from TRBV11-3 and TRBJ2-1; weak D call: TRBD1 (6 bases). The DNA end lines up better with TRBJ2-7; the J call may be wrong. There are 14 residues in the CDR3. Germline V CDR1 and CDR2: SGHNT, YENEEA. In DNA form, the CDR3 reads TGTGCCAGCAGGGGGGCTGGTTCCTACAATGAGCAGTACTTC. It encodes CASRGAGSYNEQYF.

The chain has TRBV20-1 and TRBJ2-1; TRBD2 matches 10 bases. Trimming cost V 5 bases and J 11 bases; bases outside gene matches: 9. The CDR3 covers 13 residues. Per germline, CDR1 DFQATT and CDR2 SNEGSKA (reference sequence). The DNA for the CDR3 is TGCAGTGCTCGACTAGCGGGCCGTAGGAAGCAGTTCTTC. Amino acid sequence: CSARLAGRRKQFF.

This clonotype was recorded a few times. The rearrangement joins TRBV15 to TRBJ2-1; TRBD2 agrees at 7 bases. The J segment lost 9 bases and the V segment lost 0 bases, leaving 2 bases of the junction unmatched. There are 13 residues in the CDR3. The germline CDR1 and CDR2 sequences are LNHNV and YYDKDF (reference sequence). DNA of the CDR3: TGTGCCACCAGCAGAGATCAGCGGGGTGAGCAGTTCTTC. It is translated as CATSRDQRGEQFF.

The chain uses TRBV4-3 and TRBJ2-3; maybe TRBD1 (5 bases). The CDR3 consists of 15 residues. Germline CDR1 is LGHNA and CDR2 is YSLEER. Trimming took off 1 base at V and 7 bases at J, with 15 bases between the two ends. In DNA, the CDR3 is TGCGCCAGCAGCCAAGGGACACCGAGCACGCATACGCAGTATTTT. This codes for CASSQGTPSTHTQYF.

This chain's CDR3 is CAISESTTSGGFWEQYF. In DNA, the CDR3 is TGTGCCATCAGTGAGTCGACAACCTCAGGGGGTTTCTGGGAGCAGTACTTC. This chain uses TRBV10-3 with TRBJ2-5; TRBD1 aligns across 7 bases. After removal of 0 bases from V and 11 bases from J, the junction contained 18 bases not matched to a gene. Germline V CDR1 and CDR2: ENHRY, SYGVKD. This CDR3 has 17 residues.

This clonotype has a handful of counts. The V call is TRBV7-2, the J call TRBJ2-5; 8 bases agree with TRBD2. The CDR3 is 15 amino acids. The V gene's germline CDR1 is SGHTA and CDR2 FQGNSA. V shed 6 bases and J 7 bases; nucleotides not matched to a gene: 13. In nucleotides, the CDR3 is TGTGCCAGCAGGAACCCAACTAGCGGTCCACGGACCCAGTACTTC. Translating gives CASRNPTSGPRTQYF.

This chain joins TRBV28 and TRBJ2-3, with D tentatively TRBD2 (6 bases). The CDR3 runs 18 residues. The V gene's germline CDR1 is MDHEN and CDR2 SYDVKM. With 8 bases removed from V and 0 bases from J, the gap between germline ends came to 24 bases. This CDR3 reads CASASLFGDFYSTDTQYF. DNA of the CDR3: TGTGCCAGCGCATCTCTCTTTGGGGACTTTTATAGCACAGATACGCAGTATTTT.

The gene calls are TRBV7-3 and TRBJ2-1; the match to TRBD2 covers 9 bases. Germline CDR1 and CDR2: SGHTA and FQGTGA. The CDR3 loop spans 16 amino acids. Trimming at V came to 2 bases and at J to 4 bases, leaving 6 bases not matched to a gene. This chain's CDR3 is CASSLALAGTYNEQFF. CDR3 nucleotide sequence: TGTGCCAGCAGCTTAGCTCTAGCGGGGACATACAATGAGCAGTTCTTC.

The chain uses TRBV7-9 and TRBJ2-5; D possibly corresponds to TRBD2 (6 bases). V was pared by 6 bases and J by 2 bases, with 10 bases between. Germline loops: CDR1 SEHNR, CDR2 FQNEAQ (reference sequence). This CDR3 has 13 amino acids. In DNA form, the CDR3 reads TGTGCCAGCAGACCTGGACTACAAGAGACCCAGTACTTC. Its translation: CASRPGLQETQYF.

For this clonotype: At one end the junction does not follow the germline gene, possibly because of a read error. The V call is TRBV6-1, the J call TRBJ2-5; 7 nucleotides match TRBD2. The end of the DNA is better explained by TRBJ2-7, so the J call may be wrong. The CDR3 extends over 15 amino acids. From germline, CDR1 is MNHNS and CDR2 SASEGT. The CDR3 coding sequence is TGCGCCAGCAGGAGAGAAGCGGGACCAAGCTACGAGCAGTACTTC. Translating gives CASRREAGPSYEQYF.

This chain joins TRBV20-1 and TRBJ2-1, with 10 bases identical to TRBD2. The CDR3 extends over 16 amino acids. From germline, CDR1 is DFQATT and CDR2 SNEGSKA (reference sequence). V was clipped by 5 bases and J by 0 bases; unmatched bases: 7. CDR3 sequence reads: CSAAPGLAFSYNEQFF. Here the CDR3 DNA reads TGCAGTGCTGCTCCGGGACTAGCGTTCTCCTACAATGAGCAGTTCTTC.

This clonotype has only a few counts. The rearrangement uses TRBV3-1 and TRBJ1-4; 7 nucleotides align to TRBD1. In germline, CDR1 is LGHDT, CDR2 YNNKEL (reference sequence). The CDR3 is 15 amino acids. Losses at the gene ends were 3 bases for V and 4 bases for J; bases not matched to a gene: 5. CDR3: CASSHRTGHNEKLFF. In DNA form, the CDR3 reads TGTGCCAGCAGCCATAGGACAGGACATAATGAAAAACTGTTTTTT.

This chain connects TRBV7-6 to TRBJ2-7; the match to TRBD1 covers 9 bases. The V gene's germline CDR1 is SGHVS and CDR2 FNYEAQ. The CDR3 loop spans 14 amino acids. Losses at the gene ends were 5 bases for V and 2 bases for J; bases not matched to a gene: 4. CDR3 amino acids: CASSVDRGPYEQYF. In DNA, the CDR3 is TGTGCCAGCAGCGTGGACAGGGGACCCTACGAGCAGTACTTC.

This clonotype was observed many times. V is TRBV2 and J is TRBJ2-3; no firm D call. Germline values: CDR1 SNHLY, CDR2 FYNNEI. Trimming shortened V by 6 bases and J by 5 bases, and 12 bases separated the two germline ends. This CDR3 has 13 amino acids. CDR3 DNA: TGTGCCAGCAGGGGATTAGCTGGAGATACGCAGTATTTT. Translation gives CASRGLAGDTQYF.

This chain joins TRBV7-2 and TRBJ2-1; D not resolved. V shed 8 bases and J shed 8 bases, with 22 bases lying between them. Per germline, CDR1 SGHTA and CDR2 FQGNSA. This CDR3 has 15 amino acids. The CDR3 region has the DNA TGTGCCAGCGGCCAAGAGCCTATCGTCGTGGATGAGCAGTTCTTC. This gives the protein CASGQEPIVVDEQFF.

V usage is TRBV4-3 and J usage is TRBJ2-1; D unresolved. Trimming took 1 base from V and 5 from J, leaving 12 bases between them. The CDR3 totals 15 residues. From germline, CDR1 is LGHNA and CDR2 YSLEER. Here the CDR3 reads CASSQGVASNNEQFF. CDR3 in DNA: TGCGCCAGCAGCCAAGGAGTGGCTAGTAACAATGAGCAGTTCTTC.

This CDR3 is CATSPGLTPYNEQFF. The CDR3 DNA follows: TGTGCCACCTCCCCTGGACTAACCCCCTACAATGAGCAGTTCTTC. This chain connects TRBV28 to TRBJ2-1, with D possibly matching TRBD2 (6 bases). This CDR3 comprises 15 residues. The ends were cut back, 10 bases at V and 2 bases at J, with 18 bases in the middle. The germline V gene has CDR1 MDHEN and CDR2 SYDVKM.

This rearrangement joins TRBV19 to TRBJ2-7; D unclear. Per germline, CDR1 LNHDA and CDR2 SQIVND (reference sequence). The CDR3 spans 12 residues. This CDR3 is CTTHSDSYEQYF. As DNA, the CDR3 is TGTACCACCCACTCGGACTCCTACGAGCAGTACTTC.

In this sample, this clonotype turned up a few times. The chain couples TRBV4-3 to TRBJ2-4, with D unclear. CDR1 is LGHNA and CDR2 is YSLEER in the germline V gene. The CDR3 has 13 residues. V lost 0 bases, J lost 8 bases, and 8 bases lay in between. This CDR3 is CASSQERSDIQYF. The DNA of the CDR3 is TGCGCCAGCAGCCAAGAGCGTAGTGACATTCAGTACTTC.

The J gene is TRBJ2-3, the V gene TRBV7-2, with 11 bases lining up with TRBD1. This CDR3 region has 16 residues. CDR1 is SGHTA, CDR2 FQGNSA, per germline. V was clipped by 1 base and J by 5 bases; unmatched bases: 5. In DNA, the CDR3 is TGTGCCAGCAGCTTAGAGGGGACAGGGGGAGTAGATACGCAGTATTTT. It encodes CASSLEGTGGVDTQYF.

This clonotype was seen at least ten times. V and J are TRBV28 and TRBJ2-7; 7 nucleotides match TRBD2. This CDR3 contains 18 residues. V gave up 2 bases and J gave up 2 bases; unmatched junction bases: 15. Germline V gives CDR1 MDHEN, CDR2 SYDVKM. The DNA of the CDR3 is TGTGCCAGCAGTTTACCAGAAGCCGGGCTAGCGGATGCCTACGAGCAGTACTTC. The encoded protein is CASSLPEAGLADAYEQYF.

V gene TRBV14 combines with J gene TRBJ1-2; the D is unclear. Germline assignment: CDR1 SGHDN and CDR2 FVKESK. CDR3 length equals 12 residues. Trimming removed 4 bases at V and 2 bases at J, with 5 bases between. CDR3 DNA: TGTGCCAGCAGCCCACAGAACTATGGCTACACCTTC. Its protein is CASSPQNYGYTF. Full variable domain (remainder filled in from reference TRBV14 and TRBJ1-2): EAGVTQFPSHSVIEKGQTVTLRCDPISGHDNLYWYRRVMGKEIKFLLHFVKESKQDESGMPNNRFLAERTGGTYSTLKVQPAELEDSGVYFCASSPQNYGYTFGSGTRLTVV.

V and J are TRBV6-1 and TRBJ2-5; TRBD2 matches at 11 bases. V shed 5 bases and J 11 bases; nucleotides not matched to a gene: 19. Germline V CDR1 and CDR2: MNHNS, SASEGT. The CDR3 consists of 17 residues. The CDR3 DNA follows: TGTGCCAGCAGTCGACGACTAGCGGGATCGATTCACAATGAGCAGTACTTC. Translation gives CASSRRLAGSIHNEQYF.

This clonotype has a handful of counts. The chain employs TRBV29-1 and TRBJ1-6; 9 bases line up with TRBD1. The CDR3 length is 13 residues. V lost 6 bases to trimming and J lost 6 bases; unmatched junction nucleotides: 3. Germline values: CDR1 SQVTM, CDR2 ANQGSEA. DNA for the CDR3: TGCAGCGTGGGGGACAGGGCTAATTCACCCCTCCACTTT. It yields the protein CSVGDRANSPLHF.

This clonotype was found a few times. The J gene is TRBJ2-5, the V gene TRBV12-3 or TRBV12-4, with no clear D. The CDR3 length is 13 residues. V was clipped by 7 bases and J by 2 bases, with 11 bases between them. The CDR3 DNA reads TGTGCCAGCAATACGGGTCCACAAGAGACCCAGTACTTC. Translation: CASNTGPQETQYF.

V usage is TRBV7-9 and J usage is TRBJ2-1, with 12 bases identical to TRBD2. The CDR3 is made up of 14 amino acids. With V trimmed by 5 bases and J by 8 bases, 4 bases remained unmatched. The germline V gene encodes CDR1 SEHNR and CDR2 FQNEAQ (reference sequence). CDR3 in amino acids: CASSPSGRADEQFF. The CDR3 DNA reads as TGTGCCAGCAGCCCTAGCGGGAGGGCGGATGAGCAGTTCTTC.

Only a few counts were recorded for this clonotype. The rearrangement links TRBV27 to TRBJ2-1; no reliable D call. This CDR3 is 16 amino acids long. Germline assignment: CDR1 MNHEY and CDR2 SMNVEV (reference sequence). V was trimmed by 3 bases and J by 0 bases, leaving 12 bases between them. CDR3 region: CASSFSDTSSYNEQFF. The CDR3 nucleotides are TGTGCCAGCAGTTTTTCTGACACCAGCTCCTACAATGAGCAGTTCTTC.

The CDR3 reads CSVETGGLETQYF. DNA for the CDR3: TGCAGCGTTGAGACAGGGGGCTTGGAGACCCAGTACTTC. The rearrangement uses TRBV29-1 and TRBJ2-7; 10 positions agree with TRBD1. Matching the DNA end better, TRBJ2-5 makes the J call doubtful. Germline CDR1 and CDR2: SQVTM and ANQGSEA. This CDR3 is built from 13 residues.

The rearrangement joins TRBV20-1 to TRBJ2-3; TRBD1 matches 12 bases. The CDR3 spans 17 residues. With V trimmed by 3 bases and J by 3 bases, 10 bases remained unmatched. Germline CDR1 DFQATT, CDR2 SNEGSKA (reference sequence). CDR3 sequence: CSASWGTGGVRTDTQYF. CDR3 sequence (DNA): TGCAGTGCTAGTTGGGGGACAGGGGGCGTTCGGACAGATACGCAGTATTTT.